A selection of T cell receptor beta chains follows, all from one sample in a study of cytomegalovirus exposure and HLA in healthy donors. Assay: immunoSEQ multiplex PCR; the TCRdb copy retains only in-frame clones and omits some. The data contain approximately 81,000 clones, roughly 74% of them seen just once; the ten biggest clones take up 6% to 8%. Sequenced: PBMCs. These receptors all come from a woman between 45 and 65 years old in good health and CMV-seropositive. Each CDR3 is given with its conserved first and last residue. The D gene is left open where the match is weak. Only some rows state a clone size, as once, few, many or a class for expanded clones.

J: TRBJ2-1; V: TRBV7-9; D: -; size: -; CDR3: CASSSLVNEQFF; DNA: TGTGCCAGCAGCTCCCTAGTGAATGAGCAGTTCTTC
J: TRBJ1-5; V: TRBV19; D: TRBD1; size: -; CDR3: CASSPNRGISNQPQHF; DNA: TGTGCCAGTAGTCCCAACAGGGGAATTAGCAATCAGCCCCAGCATTTT
J: TRBJ1-3; V: TRBV29-1; D: -; size: -; CDR3: CSVRQGKGNTIYF; DNA: TGCAGCGTTCGCCAGGGAAAAGGAAACACCATATATTTT
J: TRBJ2-5; V: TRBV5-1; D: TRBD2; size: -; CDR3: CASSPIAGHQETQYF; DNA: TGCGCCAGCAGCCCTATAGCGGGACACCAAGAGACCCAGTACTTC
J: TRBJ2-7; V: TRBV6-5; D: -; size: few; CDR3: CASSLGGYRYEQYF; DNA: TGTGCCAGCAGTTTAGGGGGATACCGCTACGAGCAGTACTTC
J: TRBJ2-2; V: TRBV6-5; D: -; size: -; CDR3: CASRPGSNTGELFF; DNA: TGTGCCAGCAGGCCCGGGTCGAACACCGGGGAGCTGTTTTTT
J: TRBJ1-2; V: TRBV6-1; D: -; size: -; CDR3: CASSETYQGIRGYTF; DNA: TGTGCCAGCAGTGAAACTTATCAGGGCATTCGTGGCTACACCTTC
J: TRBJ2-3; V: TRBV19; D: TRBD1; size: -; CDR3: CASSSGGISGDTQYF; DNA: TGTGCCAGTAGTTCAGGGGGCATCTCCGGAGATACGCAGTATTTT
J: TRBJ2-1; V: TRBV27; D: TRBD1; size: -; CDR3: CASKISGQGWQFF; DNA: TGTGCCAGCAAAATATCGGGACAGGGTTGGCAGTTCTTC
J: TRBJ2-3; V: TRBV11-3; D: TRBD2; size: -; CDR3: CASSLKAGLGDTQYF; DNA: TGTGCCAGCAGCTTGAAAGCGGGATTGGGAGATACGCAGTATTTT
J: TRBJ2-5; V: TRBV5-4; D: -; size: -; CDR3: CASSSGQREETQYF; DNA: TGTGCCAGCAGCTCGGGACAGCGGGAAGAGACCCAGTACTTC
J: TRBJ1-1; V: TRBV15; D: TRBD1; size: -; CDR3: CATSRGRTGFLTEAFF; DNA: TGTGCCACCAGCAGAGGGAGGACAGGGTTCTTAACTGAAGCTTTCTTT
J: TRBJ2-7; V: TRBV5-1; D: -; size: once; CDR3: CASSFSRLNEQYF; DNA: TGCGCCAGCAGCTTCTCCAGGTTAAACGAGCAGTACTTC
J: TRBJ2-1; V: TRBV7-3; D: TRBD2; size: -; CDR3: CARLSSGIYNEQFF; DNA: TGTGCCAGGTTATCTAGCGGGATATACAATGAGCAGTTCTTC
J: TRBJ2-3; V: TRBV12-5; D: TRBD2; size: few; CDR3: CASGRLAGADTQYF; DNA: TGTGCTAGTGGAAGACTAGCGGGAGCAGATACGCAGTATTTT
J: TRBJ1-4; V: TRBV7-2; D: TRBD1; size: -; CDR3: CASSPRQGGEKLFF; DNA: TGTGCCAGCAGCCCGAGACAGGGGGGTGAAAAACTGTTTTTT
J: TRBJ1-4; V: TRBV4-2; D: -; size: -; CDR3: CASSQVDSSTNEKLFF; DNA: TGTGCCAGCAGCCAGGTGGACAGTTCAACTAATGAAAAACTGTTTTTT
J: TRBJ2-3; V: TRBV11-3; D: -; size: -; CDR3: CASSFSRGTDTQYF; DNA: TGTGCCAGCAGCTTCTCGAGGGGCACAGATACGCAGTATTTT
J: TRBJ2-7; V: TRBV7-2; D: -; size: -; CDR3: CASSQLTSGEQYF; DNA: TGTGCCAGCAGCCAATTGACAAGCGGGGAGCAGTACTTC
J: TRBJ2-1; V: TRBV4-1; D: -; size: -; CDR3: CASSQEGRGKFNEQFF; DNA: TGCGCCAGCAGCCAAGAGGGAAGGGGAAAATTTAATGAGCAGTTCTTC
J: TRBJ2-2; V: TRBV29-1; D: TRBD2; size: -; CDR3: CSVDLAGAGELFF; DNA: TGCAGCGTTGATTTAGCGGGTGCCGGGGAGCTGTTTTTT
J: TRBJ2-7; V: TRBV5-6; D: TRBD1; size: -; CDR3: CASSTGTDRYEQYF; DNA: TGTGCCAGCAGTACCGGGACAGACCGTTACGAGCAGTACTTC
J: TRBJ2-2; V: TRBV29-1; D: -; size: few; CDR3: CSVEGGTGELFF; DNA: TGCAGCGTTGAGGGGGGCACCGGGGAGCTGTTTTTT
J: TRBJ2-7; V: TRBV27; D: TRBD1; size: -; CDR3: CASSLSTPGQTYEQYF; DNA: TGTGCCAGCAGTTTATCCACTCCGGGACAGACCTACGAGCAGTACTTC
J: TRBJ1-5; V: TRBV7-8; D: -; size: -; CDR3: CASSLWGSPDQPQHF; DNA: TGTGCCAGCAGTCTTTGGGGCAGCCCTGATCAGCCCCAGCATTTT